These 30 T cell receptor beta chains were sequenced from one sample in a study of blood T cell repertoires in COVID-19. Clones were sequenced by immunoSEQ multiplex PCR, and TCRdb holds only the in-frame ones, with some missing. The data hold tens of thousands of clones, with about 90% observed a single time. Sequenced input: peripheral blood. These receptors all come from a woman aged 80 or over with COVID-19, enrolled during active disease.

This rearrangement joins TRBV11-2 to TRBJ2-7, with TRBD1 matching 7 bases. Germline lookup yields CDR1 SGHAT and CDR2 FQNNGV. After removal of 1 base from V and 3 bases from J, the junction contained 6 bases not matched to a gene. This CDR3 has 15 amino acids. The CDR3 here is CASSLGRGIYYEQYF. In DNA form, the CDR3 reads TGTGCCAGCAGCTTAGGCAGGGGGATATACTACGAGCAGTACTTC.

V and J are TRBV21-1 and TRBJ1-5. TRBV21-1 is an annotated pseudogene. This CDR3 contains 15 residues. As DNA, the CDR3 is TGTGCCAGCAGCAGACTGGCGGGGGAGGGTCAGCCCCAGCATTTT. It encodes CASSRLAGEGQPQHF.

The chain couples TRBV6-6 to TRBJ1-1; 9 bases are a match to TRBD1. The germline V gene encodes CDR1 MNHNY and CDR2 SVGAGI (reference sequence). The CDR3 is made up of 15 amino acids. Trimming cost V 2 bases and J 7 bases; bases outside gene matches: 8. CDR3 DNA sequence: TGTGCCAGCAGTTACCGACAGGGGGTGGGGGGTGAAGCTTTCTTT. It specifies CASSYRQGVGGEAFF.

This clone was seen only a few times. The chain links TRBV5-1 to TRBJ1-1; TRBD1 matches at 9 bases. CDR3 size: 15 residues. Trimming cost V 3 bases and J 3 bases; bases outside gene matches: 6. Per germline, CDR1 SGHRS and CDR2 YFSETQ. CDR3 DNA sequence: TGCGCCAGCAGCTCGGACAGGGGTGGGTACACTGAAGCTTTCTTT. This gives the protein CASSSDRGGYTEAFF.

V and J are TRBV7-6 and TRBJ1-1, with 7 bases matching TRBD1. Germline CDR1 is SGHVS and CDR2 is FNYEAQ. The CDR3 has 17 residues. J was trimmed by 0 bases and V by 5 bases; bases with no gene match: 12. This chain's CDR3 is CASSHLPGQRMNTEAFF. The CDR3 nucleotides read TGTGCCAGCAGCCACCTCCCGGGACAGCGTATGAACACTGAAGCTTTCTTT.

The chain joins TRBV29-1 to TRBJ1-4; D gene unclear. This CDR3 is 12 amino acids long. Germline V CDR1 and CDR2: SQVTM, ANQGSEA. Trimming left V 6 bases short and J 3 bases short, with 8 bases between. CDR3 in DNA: TGCAGCGTCACGGGTTCTAATGAAAAACTGTTTTTT. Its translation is CSVTGSNEKLFF.

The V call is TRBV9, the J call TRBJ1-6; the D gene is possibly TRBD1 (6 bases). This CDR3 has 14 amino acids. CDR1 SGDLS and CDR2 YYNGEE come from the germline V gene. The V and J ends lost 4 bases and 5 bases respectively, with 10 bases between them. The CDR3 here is CASSPGTNNSPLHF. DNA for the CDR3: TGTGCCAGCAGCCCGGGGACAAATAATTCACCCCTCCACTTT.

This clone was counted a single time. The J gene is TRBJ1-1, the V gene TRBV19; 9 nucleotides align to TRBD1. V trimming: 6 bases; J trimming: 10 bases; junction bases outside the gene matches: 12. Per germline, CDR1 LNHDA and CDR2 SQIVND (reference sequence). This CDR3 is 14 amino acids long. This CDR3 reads CASRPPRTGAGAFF. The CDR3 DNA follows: TGTGCCAGTAGGCCTCCTAGGACAGGGGCTGGAGCTTTCTTT.

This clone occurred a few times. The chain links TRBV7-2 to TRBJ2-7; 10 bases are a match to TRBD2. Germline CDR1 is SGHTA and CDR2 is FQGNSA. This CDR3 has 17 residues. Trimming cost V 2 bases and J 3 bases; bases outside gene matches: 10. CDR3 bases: TGTGCCAGCAGCTTAAGGTCGGGGTCTAGCGGGGGCTACGAGCAGTACTTC. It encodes CASSLRSGSSGGYEQYF.

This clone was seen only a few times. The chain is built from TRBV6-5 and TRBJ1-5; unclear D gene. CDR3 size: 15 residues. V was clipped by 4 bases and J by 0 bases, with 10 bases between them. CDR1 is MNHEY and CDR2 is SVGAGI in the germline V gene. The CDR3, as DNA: TGTGCCAGCAGTTTCGCCAGGTCTAGCAATCAGCCCCAGCATTTT. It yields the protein CASSFARSSNQPQHF.

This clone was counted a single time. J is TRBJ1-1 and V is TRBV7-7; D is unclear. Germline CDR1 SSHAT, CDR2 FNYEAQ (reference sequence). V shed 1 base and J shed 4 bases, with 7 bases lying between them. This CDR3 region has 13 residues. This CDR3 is CASSLGESTEAFF. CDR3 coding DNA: TGTGCCAGCAGCTTAGGGGAGTCCACTGAAGCTTTCTTT.

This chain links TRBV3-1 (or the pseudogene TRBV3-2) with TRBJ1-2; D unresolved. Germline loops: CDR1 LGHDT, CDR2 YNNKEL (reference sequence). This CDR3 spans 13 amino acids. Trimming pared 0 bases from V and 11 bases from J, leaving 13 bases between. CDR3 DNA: TGTGCCAGCAGCCAAGATGTATTGCGCCTTTACACCTTC. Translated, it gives CASSQDVLRLYTF.

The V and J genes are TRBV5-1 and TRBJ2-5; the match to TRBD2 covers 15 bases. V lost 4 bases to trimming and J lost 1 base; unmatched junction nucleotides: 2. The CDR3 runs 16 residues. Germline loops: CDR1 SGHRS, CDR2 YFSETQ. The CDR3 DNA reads TGCGCCAGCAGCCCGGGACTAGCGGGGGGCCAAGAGACCCAGTACTTC. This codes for CASSPGLAGGQETQYF.

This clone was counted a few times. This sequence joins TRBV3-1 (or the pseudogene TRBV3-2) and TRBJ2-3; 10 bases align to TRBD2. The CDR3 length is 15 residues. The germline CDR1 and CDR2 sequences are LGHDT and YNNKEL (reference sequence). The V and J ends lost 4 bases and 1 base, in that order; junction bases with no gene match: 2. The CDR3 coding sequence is TGTGCCAGCAGCCCTAGCGGGGGTGGCACAGATACGCAGTATTTT. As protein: CASSPSGGGTDTQYF.

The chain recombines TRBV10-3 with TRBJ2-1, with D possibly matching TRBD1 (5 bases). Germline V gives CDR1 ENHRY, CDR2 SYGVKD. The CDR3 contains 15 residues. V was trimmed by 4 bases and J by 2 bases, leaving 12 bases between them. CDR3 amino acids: CAISVEQVPYNEQFF. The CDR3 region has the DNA TGTGCCATCAGTGTAGAACAGGTTCCCTACAATGAGCAGTTCTTC.

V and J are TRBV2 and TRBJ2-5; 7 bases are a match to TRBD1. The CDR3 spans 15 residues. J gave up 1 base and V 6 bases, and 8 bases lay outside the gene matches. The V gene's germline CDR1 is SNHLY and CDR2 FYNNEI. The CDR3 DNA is TGTGCCAGCAGCCGATCTCGGGACAGCCAAGAGACCCAGTACTTC. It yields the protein CASSRSRDSQETQYF.

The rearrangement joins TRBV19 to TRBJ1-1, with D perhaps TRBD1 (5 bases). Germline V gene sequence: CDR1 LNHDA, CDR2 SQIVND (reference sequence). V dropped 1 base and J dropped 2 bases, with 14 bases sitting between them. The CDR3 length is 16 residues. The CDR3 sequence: CASSIVRGTGNTEAFF. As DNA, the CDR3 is TGTGCCAGTAGTATAGTTCGGGGGACGGGTAACACTGAAGCTTTCTTT.

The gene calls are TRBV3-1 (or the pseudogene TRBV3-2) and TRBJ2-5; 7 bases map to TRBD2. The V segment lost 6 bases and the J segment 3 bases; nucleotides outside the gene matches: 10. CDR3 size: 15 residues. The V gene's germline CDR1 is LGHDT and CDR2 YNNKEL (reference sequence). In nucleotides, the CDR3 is TGTGCCAGCAGATTAAAGAGGGAGGGAAAAGAGACCCAGTACTTC. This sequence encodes CASRLKREGKETQYF.

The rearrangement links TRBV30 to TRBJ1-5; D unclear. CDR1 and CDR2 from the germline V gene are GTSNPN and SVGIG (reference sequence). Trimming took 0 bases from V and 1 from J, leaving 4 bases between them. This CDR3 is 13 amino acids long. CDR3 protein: CAWSVQSNQPQHF. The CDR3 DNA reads TGTGCCTGGAGTGTACAGAGCAATCAGCCCCAGCATTTT. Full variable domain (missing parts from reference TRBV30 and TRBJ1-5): SQTIHQWPATLVQPVGSPLSLECTVEGTSNPNLYWYRQAAGRGLQLLFYSVGIGQISSEVPQNLSASRPQDRQFILSSKKLLLSDSGFYLCAWSVQSNQPQHFGDGTRLSIL.

The CDR3 reads CASSEGGGVNNEQFF. CDR3 sequence (DNA): TGTGCCAGCAGTGAAGGCGGGGGGGTGAACAATGAGCAGTTCTTC. This chain connects TRBV2 to TRBJ2-1; TRBD2 matches at 9 bases. The CDR3 extends over 15 amino acids. The V gene end was trimmed by 1 base and the J gene end by 5 bases; junction bases not matched to a gene: 3. Per germline, CDR1 SNHLY and CDR2 FYNNEI. The full variable domain, rest sourced from reference TRBV2 and TRBJ2-1, is EPEVTQTPSHQVTQMGQEVILRCVPISNHLYFYWYRQILGQKVEFLVSFYNNEISEKSEIFDDQFSVERPDGSNFTLKIRSTKLEDSAMYFCASSEGGGVNNEQFFGPGTRLTVL.

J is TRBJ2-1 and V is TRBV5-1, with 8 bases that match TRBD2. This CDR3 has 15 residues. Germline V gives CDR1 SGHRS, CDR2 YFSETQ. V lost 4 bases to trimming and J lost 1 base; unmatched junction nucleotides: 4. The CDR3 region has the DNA TGCGCCAGCAGCCCCCAGCGGGGGTCCTACAATGAGCAGTTCTTC. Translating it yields CASSPQRGSYNEQFF.

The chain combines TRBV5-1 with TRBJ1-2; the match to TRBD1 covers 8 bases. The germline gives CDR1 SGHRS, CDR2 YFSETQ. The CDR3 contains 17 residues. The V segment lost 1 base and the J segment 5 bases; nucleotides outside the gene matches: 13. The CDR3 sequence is CASSLTPEQGARYGYTF. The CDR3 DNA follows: TGCGCCAGCAGCTTGACCCCCGAGCAGGGGGCGCGATATGGCTACACCTTC.

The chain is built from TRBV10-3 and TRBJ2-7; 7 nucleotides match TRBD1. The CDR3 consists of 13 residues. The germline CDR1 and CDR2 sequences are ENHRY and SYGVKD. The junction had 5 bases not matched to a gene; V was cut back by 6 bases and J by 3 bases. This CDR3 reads CAISQRDSYEQYF. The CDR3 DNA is TGTGCCATCAGCCAGAGGGACAGCTACGAGCAGTACTTC.

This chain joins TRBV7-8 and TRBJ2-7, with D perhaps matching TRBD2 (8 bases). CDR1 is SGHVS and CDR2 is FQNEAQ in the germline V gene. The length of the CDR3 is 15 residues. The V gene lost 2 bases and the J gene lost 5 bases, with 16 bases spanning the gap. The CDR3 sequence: CASSLRQGAGDEQYF. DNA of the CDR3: TGTGCCAGCAGCTTAAGACAGGGAGCGGGAGACGAGCAGTACTTC.

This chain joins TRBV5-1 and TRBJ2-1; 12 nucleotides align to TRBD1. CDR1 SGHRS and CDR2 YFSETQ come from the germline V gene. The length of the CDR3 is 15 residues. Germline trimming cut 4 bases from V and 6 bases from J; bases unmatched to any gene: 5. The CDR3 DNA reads TGCGCCAGCAGCGCCGGGACAGGGGGCTTCAATGAGCAGTTCTTC. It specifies CASSAGTGGFNEQFF.

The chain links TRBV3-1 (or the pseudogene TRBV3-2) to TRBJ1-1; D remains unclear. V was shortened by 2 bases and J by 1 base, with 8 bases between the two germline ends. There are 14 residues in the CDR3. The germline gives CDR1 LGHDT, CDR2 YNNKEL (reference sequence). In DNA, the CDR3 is TGTGCCAGCAGCCAATATTACACGAACACTGAAGCTTTCTTT. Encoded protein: CASSQYYTNTEAFF.

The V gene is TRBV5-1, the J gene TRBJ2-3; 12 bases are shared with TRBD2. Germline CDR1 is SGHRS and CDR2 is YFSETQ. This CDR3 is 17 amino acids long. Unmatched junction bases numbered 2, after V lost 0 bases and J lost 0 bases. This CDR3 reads CASSLAGTSGSTDTQYF. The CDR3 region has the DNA TGCGCCAGCAGCTTGGCCGGGACTAGCGGGAGCACAGATACGCAGTATTTT.

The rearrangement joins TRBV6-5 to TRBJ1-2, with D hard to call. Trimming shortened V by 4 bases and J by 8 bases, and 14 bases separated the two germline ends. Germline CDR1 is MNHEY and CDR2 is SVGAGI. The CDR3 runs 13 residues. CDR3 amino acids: CASSFEPRRGYTF. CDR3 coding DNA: TGTGCCAGCAGTTTCGAGCCTCGGCGGGGCTACACCTTC.

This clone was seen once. The CDR3 DNA follows: TGCGCCAGCAGCTTAGGGACAAGCTCCAATGAGCAGTTCTTC. The encoded protein is CASSLGTSSNEQFF. The J gene is TRBJ2-1, the V gene TRBV5-1, with D perhaps TRBD1 (6 bases). The CDR3 length is 14 residues. V gave up 2 bases and J gave up 6 bases, with 12 bases separating them. Germline loops: CDR1 SGHRS, CDR2 YFSETQ.

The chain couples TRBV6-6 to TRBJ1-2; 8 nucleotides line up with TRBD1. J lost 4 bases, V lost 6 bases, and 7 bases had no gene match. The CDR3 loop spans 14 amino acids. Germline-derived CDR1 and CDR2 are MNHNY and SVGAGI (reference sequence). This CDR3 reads CASRPGGNAYGYTF. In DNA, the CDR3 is TGTGCCAGCAGACCAGGGGGCAATGCCTATGGCTACACCTTC.